These 14 T cell receptor beta chains came from one sample sequenced in a study of blood T cell repertoires in COVID-19. Repertoires were generated with immunoSEQ multiplex PCR, while TCRdb's copy carries only in-frame clones and drops some. The data show fewer than 200,000 clones, around 76% seen once. The sample consisted of peripheral blood. These receptors came from a woman aged 45 to 65 with active or convalescent COVID-19.

This chain connects TRBV3-1 (or the pseudogene TRBV3-2) to TRBJ2-3, with D hard to call. This CDR3 is built from 15 residues. Trimming removed 0 bases from V and 2 bases from J, with 9 bases in between. The germline gives CDR1 LGHDT, CDR2 YNNKEL (reference sequence). In nucleotides, the CDR3 is TGTGCCAGCAGCCAAGATACAGATTTCACAGATACGCAGTATTTT. This gives the protein CASSQDTDFTDTQYF.

This CDR3 is CASLQGATEKLFF. For the CDR3, the DNA is TGTGCCAGCCTCCAGGGGGCGACTGAAAAACTGTTTTTT. The chain uses TRBV28 and TRBJ1-4, with 8 bases identical to TRBD1. Germline CDR1 MDHEN, CDR2 SYDVKM. There are 13 residues in the CDR3. J gave up 7 bases and V 8 bases, and 6 bases lay outside the gene matches.

This chain links TRBV6-5 with TRBJ2-7; 8 bases fit TRBD1. The J segment lost 2 bases and the V segment lost 0 bases, leaving 3 bases of the junction unmatched. Germline CDR1 MNHEY, CDR2 SVGAGI. This CDR3 region has 15 residues. The CDR3 nucleotides are TGTGCCAGCAGTTACTCGGGGACAGGAACCTACGAGCAGTACTTC. Encoded protein: CASSYSGTGTYEQYF.

The V call is TRBV19, the J call TRBJ2-3; no clear D. There are 13 residues in the CDR3. Germline values: CDR1 LNHDA, CDR2 SQIVND (reference sequence). Trimming pared 9 bases from V and 3 bases from J, leaving 13 bases between. CDR3 in amino acids: CASSETSTDTQYF. CDR3 sequence (DNA): TGTGCCAGCAGCGAAACGAGTACAGATACGCAGTATTTT.

The J gene is TRBJ1-1, the V gene TRBV4-2; D remains unclear. CDR1 and CDR2 from the germline V gene are LGHNA and YNFKEQ. The CDR3 covers 17 residues. V was shortened by 1 base and J by 3 bases, with 18 bases between the two germline ends. The CDR3 reads CASSQAGPRGDDTEAFF. The CDR3, as DNA: TGTGCCAGCAGCCAAGCTGGTCCTCGGGGAGATGACACTGAAGCTTTCTTT.

The CDR3 here is CASSYSVRGSPLHF. DNA of the CDR3: TGTGCCAGCAGTTACTCGGTCCGGGGATCACCCCTCCACTTT. The genes are TRBV6-5 and TRBJ1-6, with D unresolved. V was pared by 0 bases and J by 10 bases, with 10 bases between. Germline V lookup: CDR1 MNHEY, CDR2 SVGAGI. The CDR3 length is 14 residues.

V and J are TRBV2 and TRBJ2-3, with D uncertain. The CDR3 sequence is 15 residues long. The ends were cut back, 1 base at V and 5 bases at J, with 13 bases in the middle. Germline V gives CDR1 SNHLY, CDR2 FYNNEI. DNA for the CDR3: TGTGCCAGCAGTGAAGTATATCCGTTTTTAGATACGCAGTATTTT. Protein sequence: CASSEVYPFLDTQYF.

The chain couples TRBV19 to TRBJ1-3, with D hard to call. Trimming took off 4 bases at V and 0 bases at J, with 13 bases between the two ends. This CDR3 contains 16 residues. Germline-derived CDR1 and CDR2 are LNHDA and SQIVND (reference sequence). The CDR3 reads CASSKAGYLSGNTIYF. CDR3 coding DNA: TGTGCCAGTAGTAAGGCAGGCTACCTCTCTGGAAACACCATATATTTT. The complete variable domain, with remaining parts taken from reference TRBV19 and TRBJ1-3, reads DGGITQSPKYLFRKEGQNVTLSCEQNLNHDAMYWYRQDPGQGLRLIYYSQIVNDFQKGDIAEGYSVSREKKESFPLTVTSAQKNPTAFYLCASSKAGYLSGNTIYFGEGSWLTVV.

J is TRBJ1-4 and V is TRBV7-9, with TRBD1 as a possible D gene (5 bases). This CDR3 spans 16 amino acids. The V end lost 3 bases, the J end lost 0 bases, and 11 bases lay between the germline ends. The V gene's germline CDR1 is SEHNR and CDR2 FQNEAQ (reference sequence). The CDR3 bases are TGTGCCAGCAGCTTGGGGCAGACGGCAACTAATGAAAAACTGTTTTTT. Its translation: CASSLGQTATNEKLFF. Using reference TRBV7-9 and TRBJ1-4 for the parts outside the CDR3, the full variable domain is DTGVSQNPRHKITKRGQNVTFRCDPISEHNRLYWYRQTLGQGPEFLTYFQNEAQLEKSRLLSDRFSAERPKGSFSTLEIQRTEQGDSAMYLCASSLGQTATNEKLFFGSGTQLSVL.

There are a few counts of this clone. The chain recombines TRBV5-6 with TRBJ1-2; D uncertain. The CDR3 runs 12 residues. CDR1 and CDR2 from the germline V gene are SGHDT and YYEEEE. Trimming removed 4 bases from V and 6 bases from J, with 10 bases in between. The CDR3 DNA reads as TGTGCCAGCAGCCTCCGGCGGGATGGCTACACCTTC. Its protein product is CASSLRRDGYTF.

The J gene is TRBJ2-1, the V gene TRBV7-9; D may be TRBD2 (6 bases). This CDR3 has 14 residues. The ends were cut back, 0 bases at V and 12 bases at J, with 15 bases in the middle. Germline V gene data show CDR1 as SEHNR and CDR2 as FQNEAQ (reference sequence). CDR3 sequence reads: CASSLAPSGEWQFF. The CDR3 region has the DNA TGTGCCAGCAGCTTAGCCCCTTCGGGAGAATGGCAGTTCTTC.

The DNA for the CDR3 is TGTGCCAGCAGTGAAGCCGGACGGGGGGTTGCCAAAAACATTCAGTACTTC. Translated: CASSEAGRGVAKNIQYF. This chain links TRBV6-1 with TRBJ2-4; 7 bases are a match to TRBD2. From germline, CDR1 is MNHNS and CDR2 SASEGT. Trimming took 0 bases from V and 1 from J; bases not matched to a gene: 6. This CDR3 comprises 17 residues.

This chain connects TRBV6-2 or TRBV6-3 to TRBJ2-2, with TRBD1 matching over 8 bases. Germline V gene sequence: CDR1 MNHEY, CDR2 SVGEGT. After removal of 1 base from V and 4 bases from J, the junction contained 5 bases not matched to a gene. The CDR3 is 16 amino acids. In nucleotides, the CDR3 is TGTGCCAGCAGTTACTTGGGGACAGGAATCACCGGGGAGCTGTTTTTT. It encodes CASSYLGTGITGELFF.

The V and J genes are TRBV19 and TRBJ1-6; 7 bases agree with TRBD1. From germline, CDR1 is LNHDA and CDR2 SQIVND (reference sequence). This CDR3 has 14 residues. The J segment lost 11 bases and the V segment lost 4 bases, leaving 8 bases of the junction unmatched. The CDR3 protein is CASSSPDRLAPLHF. CDR3 nucleotide sequence: TGTGCCAGTAGTAGCCCGGACAGGTTAGCACCCCTCCACTTT.